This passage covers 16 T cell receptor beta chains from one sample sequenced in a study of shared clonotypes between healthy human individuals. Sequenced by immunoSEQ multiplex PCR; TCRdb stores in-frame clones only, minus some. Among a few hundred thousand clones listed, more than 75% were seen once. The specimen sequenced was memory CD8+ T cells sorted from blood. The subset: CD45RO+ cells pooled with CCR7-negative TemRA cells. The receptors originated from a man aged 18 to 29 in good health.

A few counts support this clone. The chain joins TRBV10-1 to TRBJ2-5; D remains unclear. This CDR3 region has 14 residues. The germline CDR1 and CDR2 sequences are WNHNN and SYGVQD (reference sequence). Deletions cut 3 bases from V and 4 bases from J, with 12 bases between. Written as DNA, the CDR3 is TGCGCCAGCAGTGAAGCCAGCAGCAGAGAGACCCAGTACTTC. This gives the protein CASSEASSRETQYF.

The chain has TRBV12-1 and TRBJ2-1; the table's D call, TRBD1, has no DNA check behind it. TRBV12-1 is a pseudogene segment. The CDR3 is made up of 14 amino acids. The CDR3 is CASPRGNSYNEQFF. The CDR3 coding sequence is TGTGCCAGCCCCAGGGGGAACTCCTACAATGAGCAGTTCTTC.

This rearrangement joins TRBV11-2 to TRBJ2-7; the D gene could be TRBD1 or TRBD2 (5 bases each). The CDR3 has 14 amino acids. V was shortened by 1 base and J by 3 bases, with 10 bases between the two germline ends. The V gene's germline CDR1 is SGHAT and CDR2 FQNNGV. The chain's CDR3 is CASSLGTGLYEQYF. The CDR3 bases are TGTGCCAGCAGCTTAGGGACGGGGCTCTACGAGCAGTACTTC.

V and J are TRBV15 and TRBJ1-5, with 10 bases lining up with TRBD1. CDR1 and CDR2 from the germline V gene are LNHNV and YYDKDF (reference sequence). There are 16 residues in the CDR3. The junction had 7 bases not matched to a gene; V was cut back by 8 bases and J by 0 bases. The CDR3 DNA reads TGTGCCACCCGAGACAGGGGGCTTCCTAGCAATCAGCCCCAGCATTTT. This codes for CATRDRGLPSNQPQHF.

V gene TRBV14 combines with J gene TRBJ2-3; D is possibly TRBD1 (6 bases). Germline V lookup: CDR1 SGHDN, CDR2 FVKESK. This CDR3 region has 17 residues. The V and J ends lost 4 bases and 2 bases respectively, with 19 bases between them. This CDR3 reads CASSPFQGYNPTDTQYF. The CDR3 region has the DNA TGTGCCAGCAGCCCGTTTCAGGGGTATAATCCCACAGATACGCAGTATTTT.

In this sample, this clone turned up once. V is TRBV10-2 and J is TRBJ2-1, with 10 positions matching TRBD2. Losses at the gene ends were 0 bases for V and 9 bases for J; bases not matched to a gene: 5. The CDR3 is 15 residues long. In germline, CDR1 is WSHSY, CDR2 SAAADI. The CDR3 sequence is CASSESTSGWGEQFF. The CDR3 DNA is TGCGCCAGCAGTGAGTCGACTAGCGGGTGGGGTGAGCAGTTCTTC.

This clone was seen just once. The CDR3 DNA reads TGTGCCAGCAAAACTAGCGCGTTGAACACCGGGGAGCTGTTTTTT. Translation gives CASKTSALNTGELFF. V gene TRBV6-5 combines with J gene TRBJ2-2; 7 bases are shared with TRBD2. This CDR3 spans 15 amino acids. Looked up from germline, CDR1 is MNHEY and CDR2 is SVGAGI. V shed 7 bases and J 1 base; nucleotides not matched to a gene: 6.

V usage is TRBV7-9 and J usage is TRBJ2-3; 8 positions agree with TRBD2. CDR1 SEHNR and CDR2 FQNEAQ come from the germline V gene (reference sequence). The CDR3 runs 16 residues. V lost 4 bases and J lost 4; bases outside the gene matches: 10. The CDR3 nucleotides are TGTGCCAGCAGCTCAGAGCGGGAGTGGGGGGCAGATACGCAGTATTTT. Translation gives CASSSEREWGADTQYF.

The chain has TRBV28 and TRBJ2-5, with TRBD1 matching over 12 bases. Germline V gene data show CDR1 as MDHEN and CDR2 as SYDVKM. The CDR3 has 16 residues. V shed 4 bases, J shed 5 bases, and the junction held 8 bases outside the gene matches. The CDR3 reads CASSSSGQGAHETQYF. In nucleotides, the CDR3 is TGTGCCAGCAGTTCCTCGGGACAGGGGGCCCACGAGACCCAGTACTTC.

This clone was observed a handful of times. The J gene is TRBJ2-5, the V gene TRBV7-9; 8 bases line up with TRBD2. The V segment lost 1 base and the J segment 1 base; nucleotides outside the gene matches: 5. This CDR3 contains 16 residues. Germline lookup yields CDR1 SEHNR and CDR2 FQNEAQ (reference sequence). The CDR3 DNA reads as TGTGCCAGCAGCTTAGATTATGGACTAGCCCAAGAGACCCAGTACTTC. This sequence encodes CASSLDYGLAQETQYF.

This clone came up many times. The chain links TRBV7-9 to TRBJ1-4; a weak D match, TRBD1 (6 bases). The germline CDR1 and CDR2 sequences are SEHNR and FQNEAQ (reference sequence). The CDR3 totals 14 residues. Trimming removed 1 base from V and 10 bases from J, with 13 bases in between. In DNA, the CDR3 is TGTGCCAGCAGCTTAGACGCAGGGGAAGTAAAACTGTTTTTT. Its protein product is CASSLDAGEVKLFF.

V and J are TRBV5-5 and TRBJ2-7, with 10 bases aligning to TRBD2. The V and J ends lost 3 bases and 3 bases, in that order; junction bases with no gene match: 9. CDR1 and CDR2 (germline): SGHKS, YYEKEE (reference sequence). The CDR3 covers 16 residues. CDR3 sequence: CASSWLASGSGYEQYF. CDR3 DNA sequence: TGTGCCAGCAGCTGGCTGGCTAGCGGGAGTGGCTACGAGCAGTACTTC.

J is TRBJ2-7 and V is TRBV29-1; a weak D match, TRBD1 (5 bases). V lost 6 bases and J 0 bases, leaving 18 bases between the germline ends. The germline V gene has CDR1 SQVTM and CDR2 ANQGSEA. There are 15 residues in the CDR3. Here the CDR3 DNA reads TGCAGCGTGACCGAAGGGGATTTGGCCTCCTACGAGCAGTACTTC. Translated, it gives CSVTEGDLASYEQYF.

The chain's CDR3 is CASSLFGRPQETQYF. Written as DNA, the CDR3 is TGTGCCAGCAGCTTATTCGGCAGACCCCAAGAGACCCAGTACTTC. The chain combines TRBV11-2 with TRBJ2-5; no firm D call. V was clipped by 2 bases and J by 1 base, with 11 bases between them. The CDR3 covers 15 residues. Germline-derived CDR1 and CDR2 are SGHAT and FQNNGV.

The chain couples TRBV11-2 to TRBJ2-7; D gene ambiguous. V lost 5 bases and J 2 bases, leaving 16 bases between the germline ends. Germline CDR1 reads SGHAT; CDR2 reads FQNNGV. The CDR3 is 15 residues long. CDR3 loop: CASSLDHGPAYEQYF. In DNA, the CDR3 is TGTGCCAGCAGCCTCGACCACGGACCCGCCTACGAGCAGTACTTC. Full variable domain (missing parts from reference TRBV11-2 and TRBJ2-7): EAGVAQSPRYKIIEKRQSVAFWCNPISGHATLYWYQQILGQGPKLLIQFQNNGVVDDSQLPKDRFSAERLKGVDSTLKIQPAKLEDSAVYLCASSLDHGPAYEQYFGPGTRLTVT.

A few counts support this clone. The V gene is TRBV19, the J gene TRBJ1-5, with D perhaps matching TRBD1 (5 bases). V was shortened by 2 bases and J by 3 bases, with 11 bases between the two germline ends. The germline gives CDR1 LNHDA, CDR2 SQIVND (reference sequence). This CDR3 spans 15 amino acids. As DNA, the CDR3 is TGTGCCAGTAGTATATTTGAAGGGGACAATCAGCCCCAGCATTTT. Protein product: CASSIFEGDNQPQHF.